The clone carrying this T cell receptor beta chain has just a few counts. The antigen remains undetermined. The data belong to a study of response to subunit inactivated influenza vaccine. Study-wide points: The authors put forward the suggestion that each seasonal influenza vaccination may bring in only a limited number of new T cells.

MiXCR, run by TCRdb on the RT-PCR reads, gives a single entry per CDR3 protein. The sample records about 780,000 distinct CDR3 sequences, less than 20% being singletons. J was trimmed by 4 bases and V by 7 bases; bases with no gene match: 6. CDR1 and CDR2 (germline): SGHTA, FQGNSA. The CDR3 runs 14 residues. This specimen consisted of PBMCs from blood, obtained more than 4 days after vaccination. This TCR derives from a man over 45 who received an inactivated influenza vaccine. The chain joins TRBV7-2 to TRBJ2-2; 7 bases line up with TRBD2. The DNA of the CDR3 is TGTGCCAGCACCACGACGGGGGGCACCGGGGAGCTGTTTTTT. It translates to CASTTTGGTGELFF.